This TCR beta chain comes out of a study of blood T cell repertoires in COVID-19. Germline-derived CDR1 and CDR2 are LNHDA and SQIVND (reference sequence). The V gene lost 1 base and the J gene lost 6 bases, with 15 bases spanning the gap. The CDR3 is 15 residues long. This table comes from immunoSEQ multiplex PCR, and its TCRdb copy is limited to in-frame clones, with some not included. The sample has a few hundred thousand clones, more than 75% seen once; the top ten hold 1.2%. The TCR was taken from a woman under 30 who had recovered from COVID-19. This chain uses TRBV19 with TRBJ1-1; D may be TRBD1 (5 bases). The specimen was PBMCs or T cells enriched from blood (not recorded which). The CDR3 DNA is TGTGCCAGTAGTATAGCATCGTCGGGGGGGGCTGAAGCTTTCTTT. Protein sequence: CASSIASSGGAEAFF.